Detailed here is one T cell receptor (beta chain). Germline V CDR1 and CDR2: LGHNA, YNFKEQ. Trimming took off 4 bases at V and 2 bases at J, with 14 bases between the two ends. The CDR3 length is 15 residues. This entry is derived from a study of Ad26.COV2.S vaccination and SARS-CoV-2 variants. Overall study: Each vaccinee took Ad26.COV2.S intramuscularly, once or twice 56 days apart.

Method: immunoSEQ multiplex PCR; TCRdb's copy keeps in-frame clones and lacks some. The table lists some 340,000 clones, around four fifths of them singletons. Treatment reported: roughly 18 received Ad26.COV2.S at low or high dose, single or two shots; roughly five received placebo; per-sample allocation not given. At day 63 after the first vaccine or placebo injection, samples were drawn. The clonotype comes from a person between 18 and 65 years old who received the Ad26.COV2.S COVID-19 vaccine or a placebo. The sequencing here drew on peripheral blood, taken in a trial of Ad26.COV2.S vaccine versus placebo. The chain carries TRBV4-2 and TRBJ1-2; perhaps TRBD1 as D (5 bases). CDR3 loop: CASSPSPGGNYGYTF. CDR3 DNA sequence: TGTGCCAGCAGCCCTTCACCTGGGGGAAACTATGGCTACACCTTC.